A single sample is the source of the 6 T cell receptor beta chains below, sequenced in a study of blood T cell repertoires in COVID-19. Profiling relied on immunoSEQ multiplex PCR, and the TCRdb table lists in-frame clones only, not all of them. The data contain 150,000 to 200,000 clones, 85% to 95% of them singletons. Material for sequencing was peripheral blood. The receptors here all came from a woman aged 60-75 years with COVID-19, enrolled during active disease.

The chain recombines TRBV9 with TRBJ1-3; no reliable D call. The CDR3 runs 14 residues. Germline V lookup: CDR1 SGDLS, CDR2 YYNGEE. Trimming left V 0 bases short and J 3 bases short, with 7 bases between. DNA for the CDR3: TGTGCCAGCAGCGTAGCCACAGATGGAAACACCATATATTTT. Encoded protein: CASSVATDGNTIYF.

V and J are TRBV6-2 or TRBV6-3 and TRBJ2-7, with 8 bases lining up with TRBD1. The CDR3 has 14 amino acids. After removal of 5 bases from V and 2 bases from J, the junction contained 5 bases not matched to a gene. Germline CDR1 is MNHEY and CDR2 is SVGEGT. CDR3 nucleotide sequence: TGTGCCAGCAGTCCAGCAGGGGGCCCCTACGAGCAGTACTTC. Translating it yields CASSPAGGPYEQYF.

In the case of this clone: At one end, the junction sequence differs from germline, possibly due to a read error. The V gene is TRBV27, the J gene TRBJ1-1; D uncertain. The CDR3 totals 12 residues. Germline lookup yields CDR1 MNHEY and CDR2 SMNVEV (reference sequence). Here the CDR3 reads CASSPGNAEAFF. CDR3 nucleotides: TGTGCCAGCAGCCCCGGGAACGCTGAAGCTTTCTTT.

The chain recombines TRBV14 with TRBJ2-5; possible D gene TRBD2, 6 bases. Trimming took off 3 bases at V and 7 bases at J, with 21 bases between the two ends. CDR1 and CDR2 from the germline V gene are SGHDN and FVKESK. The CDR3 spans 16 residues. Here the CDR3 reads CASSHPGGPAAATQYF. The DNA of the CDR3 is TGTGCCAGCAGCCACCCCGGGGGTCCCGCGGCTGCGACCCAGTACTTC.

This chain uses TRBV7-3 with TRBJ2-7, with TRBD2 matching 11 bases. Trimming took 2 bases from V and 3 from J; bases not matched to a gene: 6. The CDR3 has 16 residues. Germline loops: CDR1 SGHTA, CDR2 FQGTGA. This chain's CDR3 is CASSLESTSGIYEQYF. The CDR3 DNA sequence: TGTGCCAGCAGCTTAGAGTCGACTAGCGGGATCTACGAGCAGTACTTC.

J is TRBJ1-4 and V is TRBV5-6; TRBD1 might be the D (5 bases). The V gene's germline CDR1 is SGHDT and CDR2 YYEEEE. Trimming removed 2 bases at V and 5 bases at J, with 13 bases between. This CDR3 comprises 15 residues. The CDR3, as DNA: TGTGCCAGCAGCTTATACAGCGGGGGGAATGAAAAACTGTTTTTT. Translated, it gives CASSLYSGGNEKLFF.